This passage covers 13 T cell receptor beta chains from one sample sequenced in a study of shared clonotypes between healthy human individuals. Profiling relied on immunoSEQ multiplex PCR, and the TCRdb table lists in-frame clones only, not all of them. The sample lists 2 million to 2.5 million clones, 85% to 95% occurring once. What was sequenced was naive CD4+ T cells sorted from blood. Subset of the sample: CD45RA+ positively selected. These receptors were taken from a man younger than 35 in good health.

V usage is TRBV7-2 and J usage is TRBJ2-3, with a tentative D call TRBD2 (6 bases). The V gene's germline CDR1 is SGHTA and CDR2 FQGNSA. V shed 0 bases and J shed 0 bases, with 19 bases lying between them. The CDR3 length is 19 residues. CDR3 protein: CASSLAGHGLSKSTDTQYF. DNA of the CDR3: TGTGCCAGCAGCTTAGCGGGTCATGGACTATCGAAGAGCACAGATACGCAGTATTTT. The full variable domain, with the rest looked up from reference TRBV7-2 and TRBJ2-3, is GAGVSQSPSNKVTEKGKDVELRCDPISGHTALYWYRQSLGQGLEFLIYFQGNSAPDKSGLPSDRFSAERTGGSVSTLTIQRTQQEDSAVYLCASSLAGHGLSKSTDTQYFGPGTRLTVL.

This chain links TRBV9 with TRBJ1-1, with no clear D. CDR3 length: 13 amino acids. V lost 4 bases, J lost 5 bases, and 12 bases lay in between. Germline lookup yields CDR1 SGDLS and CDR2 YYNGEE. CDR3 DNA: TGTGCCAGCAGCCCCGCGGTCGGGACTGAAGCTTTCTTT. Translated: CASSPAVGTEAFF.

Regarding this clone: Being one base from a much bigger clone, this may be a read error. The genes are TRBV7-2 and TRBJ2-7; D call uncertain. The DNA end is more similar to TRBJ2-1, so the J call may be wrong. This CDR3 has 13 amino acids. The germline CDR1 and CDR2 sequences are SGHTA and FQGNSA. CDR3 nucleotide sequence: TGTGCCAGCAGCTTTGGGCCGAACAATGAGCAGTTCTTC. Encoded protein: CASSFGPNNEQFF.

The DNA for the CDR3 is TGTGCCAGCAGCCCTAGCGGGGGGTACCAAGAGACCCAGTACTTC. Encoded protein: CASSPSGGYQETQYF. This sequence joins TRBV7-9 and TRBJ2-5; 11 bases match TRBD2. V trimming: 5 bases; J trimming: 0 bases; junction bases outside the gene matches: 2. The CDR3 is made up of 15 amino acids. In germline, CDR1 is SEHNR, CDR2 FQNEAQ (reference sequence).

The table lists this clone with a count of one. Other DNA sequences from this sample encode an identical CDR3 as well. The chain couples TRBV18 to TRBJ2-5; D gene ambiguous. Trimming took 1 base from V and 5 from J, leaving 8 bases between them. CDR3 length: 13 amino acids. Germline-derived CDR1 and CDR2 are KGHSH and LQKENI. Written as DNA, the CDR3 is TGTGCCAGCTCACCACTTTTCCAGGAGACCCAGTACTTC. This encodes CASSPLFQETQYF.

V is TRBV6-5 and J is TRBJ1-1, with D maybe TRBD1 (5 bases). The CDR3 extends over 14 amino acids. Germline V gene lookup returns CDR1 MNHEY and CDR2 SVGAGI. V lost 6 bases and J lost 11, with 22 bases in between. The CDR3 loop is CASSPPGVEGMAFF. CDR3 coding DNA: TGTGCCAGCAGCCCCCCCGGGGTAGAGGGGATGGCTTTCTTT.

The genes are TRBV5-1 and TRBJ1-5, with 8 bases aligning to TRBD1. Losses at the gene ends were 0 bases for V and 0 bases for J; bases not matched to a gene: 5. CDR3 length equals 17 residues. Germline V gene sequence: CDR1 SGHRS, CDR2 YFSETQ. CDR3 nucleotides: TGCGCCAGCAGCTTGGGACAGGGGCCGGATAGCAATCAGCCCCAGCATTTT. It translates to CASSLGQGPDSNQPQHF.

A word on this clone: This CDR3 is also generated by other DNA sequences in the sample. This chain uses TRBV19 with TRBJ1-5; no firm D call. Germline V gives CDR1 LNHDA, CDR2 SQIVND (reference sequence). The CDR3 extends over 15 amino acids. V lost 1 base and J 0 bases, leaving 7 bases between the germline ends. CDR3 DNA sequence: TGTGCCAGTAGTATAGGGGCCAATAGCAATCAGCCCCAGCATTTT. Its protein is CASSIGANSNQPQHF. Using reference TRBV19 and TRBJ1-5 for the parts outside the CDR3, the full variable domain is DGGITQSPKYLFRKEGQNVTLSCEQNLNHDAMYWYRQDPGQGLRLIYYSQIVNDFQKGDIAEGYSVSREKKESFPLTVTSAQKNPTAFYLCASSIGANSNQPQHFGDGTRLSIL.

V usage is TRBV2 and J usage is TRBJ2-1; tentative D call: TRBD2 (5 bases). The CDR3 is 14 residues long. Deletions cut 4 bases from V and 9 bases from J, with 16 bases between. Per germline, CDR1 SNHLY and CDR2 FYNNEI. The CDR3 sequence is CASSVLGTRGEQFF. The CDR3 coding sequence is TGTGCCAGCAGTGTACTAGGTACGCGAGGTGAGCAGTTCTTC.

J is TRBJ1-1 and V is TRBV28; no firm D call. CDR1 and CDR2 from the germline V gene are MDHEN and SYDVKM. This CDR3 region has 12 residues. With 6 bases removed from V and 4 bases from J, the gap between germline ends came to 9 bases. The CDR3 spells CASRNPPTEAFF. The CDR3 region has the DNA TGTGCCAGCAGAAACCCCCCCACTGAAGCTTTCTTT.

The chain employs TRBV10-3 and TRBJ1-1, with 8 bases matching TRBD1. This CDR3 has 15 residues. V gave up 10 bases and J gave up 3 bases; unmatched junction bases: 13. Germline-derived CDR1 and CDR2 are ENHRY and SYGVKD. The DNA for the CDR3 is TGTGCCAGCCAATGGGACAGGACGGCGGACACTGAAGCTTTCTTT. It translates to CASQWDRTADTEAFF.

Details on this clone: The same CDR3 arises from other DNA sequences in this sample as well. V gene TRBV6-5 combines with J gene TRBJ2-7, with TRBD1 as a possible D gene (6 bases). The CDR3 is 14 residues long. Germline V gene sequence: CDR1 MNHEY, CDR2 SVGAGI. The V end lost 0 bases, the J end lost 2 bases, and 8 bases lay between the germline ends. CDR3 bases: TGTGCCAGCAGTTACTCACAGGGAGCCTACGAGCAGTACTTC. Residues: CASSYSQGAYEQYF.

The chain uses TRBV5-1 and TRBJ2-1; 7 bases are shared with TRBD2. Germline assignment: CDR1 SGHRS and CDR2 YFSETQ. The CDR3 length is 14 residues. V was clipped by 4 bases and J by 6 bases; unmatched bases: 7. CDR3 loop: CASSPGTGGNEQFF. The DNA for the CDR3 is TGCGCCAGCAGCCCCGGAACGGGGGGCAATGAGCAGTTCTTC.